The 6 T cell receptor beta chains given below trace back to one sample, sequenced in a study of T cell responses to AZD1222 COVID-19 vaccine. TCRdb's table, derived via immunoSEQ multiplex PCR, lists solely in-frame clones and lacks some. The table shows about 83,000 clones, with roughly 83% occurring only once. This specimen was peripheral blood, taken on day 0 of AZD1222 vaccination. All receptors derive from an adult in good health.

The chain joins TRBV5-1 to TRBJ2-7, with D tentatively TRBD2 (5 bases). This CDR3 is built from 12 residues. CDR1 is SGHRS, CDR2 YFSETQ, per germline. The V and J ends lost 2 bases and 5 bases respectively, with 8 bases between them. The CDR3 region has the DNA TGCGCCAGCAGCTTTACCGGGAACGAGCAGTACTTC. It codes for CASSFTGNEQYF.

This chain uses TRBV27 with TRBJ2-7, with 9 bases fitting TRBD2. Germline V gene lookup returns CDR1 MNHEY and CDR2 SMNVEV (reference sequence). The V segment lost 3 bases and the J segment 3 bases; nucleotides outside the gene matches: 9. CDR3 length: 16 amino acids. CDR3 sequence (DNA): TGTGCCAGCAGTTTGAGGGTTAGCGGGGGAAACTACGAGCAGTACTTC. It is translated as CASSLRVSGGNYEQYF.

The rearrangement links TRBV7-8 to TRBJ1-3; D is undetermined. This CDR3 contains 14 residues. V was shortened by 4 bases and J by 4 bases, with 11 bases between the two germline ends. Germline CDR1 and CDR2: SGHVS and FQNEAQ. This CDR3 reads CASSYQQFGNTIYF. The CDR3 DNA reads TGTGCCAGCAGCTACCAACAGTTCGGAAACACCATATATTTT.

By proportion, this clone is medium-sized. J is TRBJ2-2 and V is TRBV5-1, with 9 bases fitting TRBD1. The germline gives CDR1 SGHRS, CDR2 YFSETQ. The junction had 6 bases not matched to a gene; V was cut back by 2 bases and J by 4 bases. This CDR3 is built from 16 residues. The CDR3 loop reads CASSLLGQGVTGELFF. DNA of the CDR3: TGCGCCAGCAGCTTACTGGGACAGGGAGTCACCGGGGAGCTGTTTTTT.

This clone was counted a few times. The rearrangement uses TRBV20-1 and TRBJ1-1; no clear D gene. The CDR3 covers 13 residues. Trimming shortened V by 3 bases and J by 3 bases, and 11 bases separated the two germline ends. Germline CDR1 DFQATT, CDR2 SNEGSKA (reference sequence). The CDR3 DNA is TGCAGTGCTAGTGTGGGCTCGGACACTGAAGCTTTCTTT. Translated: CSASVGSDTEAFF.

This chain links TRBV10-1 with TRBJ1-1, with D uncertain. Trimming cost V 4 bases and J 1 base, with 7 bases left between them. Germline loops: CDR1 WNHNN, CDR2 SYGVQD (reference sequence). The CDR3 covers 13 residues. CDR3 in amino acids: CASSATRNTEAFF. CDR3 bases: TGCGCCAGCAGTGCAACACGGAACACTGAAGCTTTCTTT.